This record covers a single T cell receptor beta chain. TCRdb's table, derived via immunoSEQ multiplex PCR, lists solely in-frame clones and lacks some. The sample consists of 65,000 to 75,000 clones, approximately 81% of them appearing once. Germline V lookup: CDR1 MDHEN, CDR2 SYDVKM. V was pared by 7 bases and J by 4 bases, with 16 bases between. The length of the CDR3 is 14 residues. The entry originates in a study of OX40 agonist ivuxolimab in advanced cancers. The receptor was isolated from an adult with an advanced solid tumor such as melanoma, head and neck, liver or kidney cancer. Specimen: CD4+ or CD8+ T cells sorted from blood, collected in a trial of the OX40 agonist ivuxolimab. This chain uses TRBV28 with TRBJ1-1; a possible D gene is TRBD1 (6 bases). The CDR3 nucleotides are TGTGCCAGCATCAAAGGGGGGCCCGTCACTGAAGCTTTCTTT. Its protein product is CASIKGGPVTEAFF.